Listed below are T cell receptor delta chains from one sample, sequenced in a study of γδ T cells in repeated Plasmodium falciparum infection. TCRdb fed the multiplex PCR reads to CATT. The table lists over 45,000 delta-chain clones, 1.6% of them singletons. The material sequenced was gamma-delta T cells from blood. The receptors were gathered from a pool of human donors (malaria-infected and uninfected, not separated). Both conserved end residues are part of each CDR3. A D gene is named only where the DNA matches it firmly. Expanded clones get a size class; other rows say once, few or many, or leave the size out.

j_call,v_call,clone_size,d_call,cdr3_nt,cdr3_aa
TRDJ1,TRDV1,many,TRDD3,TGTGCTCTTGCGACTCTCCTACGGGGGATACGATACGATAAACCCATCTTT,CALATLLRGIRYDKPIF
TRDJ1,TRDV1,many,NA,TGTGCTCTTGGGGAACCCCCCTACGGCAGACCCTCCTACACCGATAAACTCATCTTT,CALGEPPYGRPSYTDKLIF
TRDJ1,TRDV1,many,TRDD3,TGTGCTCTTGGGGGGCCTACGGGTACTGGGGGATCACTCTCTTGCACCGATAAACTCATCTTT,CALGGPTGTGGSLSCTDKLIF
TRDJ1,TRDV2,many,TRDD3,TGTGCCTGTGACTCGATTCTACTGGGGGATGGGGAGGTACTCATCTTT,CACDSILLGDGEVLIF
TRDJ4,TRDV1,many,TRDD3,TGTGCTCTTGGGGAGCTTCCCCCTCTAAGGAGTACTGGGGGATACAGAGCCAGACCCCTGATCTTT,CALGELPPLRSTGGYRARPLIF
TRDJ1,TRDV1,many,TRDD3,TGTGCTCTTGAGGCCCCGCCGTCCCATACTGGGGGCCGACAACTCTACACCGATAAACTCATCTTT,CALEAPPSHTGGRQLYTDKLIF
TRDJ1,TRDV1,medium-sized,TRDD3,TGTGCTCTTGGGGAACAGCCCTACGCTGGTGCTTTAGTAGTGGGGGATACCGATAAACTCATCTTT,CALGEQPYAGALVVGDTDKLIF
TRDJ2,TRDV1,many,TRDD3,TGTGCTCTTGGGGACGTCGTCCTACATCCACTGGGGGATACCAGCTTGACAGCACAACTCTTCTTT,CALGDVVLHPLGDTSLTAQLFF
TRDJ1,TRDV1,many,TRDD3,TGTGCTATTGGGGAAAGCCCCCTGTACTGGGGGTCTTCCGATAAACTCATCTTT,CAIGESPLYWGSSDKLIF
TRDJ1,TRDV1,many,NA,TGTGCTCTTGGGGAACTGGGTCCCCCCAGGCAACACCACCCGGGGGTCGCTTACACCGATAAACTCATCTTT,CALGELGPPRQHHPGVAYTDKLIF
TRDJ1,TRDV1,medium-sized,NA,TGTGCTCTTGGGGCCCCCCCTCCTCCCGGTCCTTCGTACGCCGATAAACTCATCTTT,CALGAPPPPGPSYADKLIF
TRDJ1,TRDV1,medium-sized,TRDD3,TGTGCTCTTGGAATGAGGGGGATACGCCGCGTGTTCGATAAACTCATCTTT,CALGMRGIRRVFDKLIF
TRDJ2,TRDV3,many,TRDD3,TGTGCCTTTGGGCATCCCGCCCCCGTGACGTACTGGGGGATACCCCCTTTAACAGCACAACTCTTCTTT,CAFGHPAPVTYWGIPPLTAQLFF
TRDJ3,TRDV2,large,TRDD3,TGTGCCTGTGACACCCTACTGGGGGATACGCTGGGGGACACCCGACAGATGTTTTTC,CACDTLLGDTLGDTRQMFF
TRDJ1,TRDV2,many,NA,TGTGCCTGTGACACCGCTGGGTCCCGCGATAAACTCATCTTT,CACDTAGSRDKLIF
TRDJ1,TRDV1,many,NA,TGTGCTCTTGGGGAAAGACCTTCCCCCGGGGGACATACAGATAAACTCATCTTT,CALGERPSPGGHTDKLIF
TRDJ1,TRDV3,large,TRDD3,TGTGCCTCCTGGGGGATACGAACTAACACCGATAAACTCATCTTT,CASWGIRTNTDKLIF
TRDJ1,TRDV2,few,TRDD3,TGTGCCCGTGACTCAGCACTGGGGGATAGAACAGCCGATAAACTCATCTTT,CARDSALGDRTADKLIF
TRDJ1,TRDV2,many,NA,TGTGCCTGTGACACCGTACCTTCCTACAGGCCTGGGGGATCCTACACCGATAAACTCATCTTT,CACDTVPSYRPGGSYTDKLIF
TRDJ1,TRDV1,many,TRDD3,TGTGCTCTTGGGGAAATCTATTCGTGGGGGACAACCGATAAACTCATCTTT,CALGEIYSWGTTDKLIF
TRDJ1,TRDV1,large,TRDD3,TGTGCTCTTGGGGGAATAGGGGGGGATCTGTACACCGATAAACTCATCTTT,CALGGIGGDLYTDKLIF
TRDJ3,TRDV1,many,NA,TGTGCTCTTGGGGAACTAGGTTGCCCCCTCCAAACCTGGGACACCCGACAGATGTTTTTC,CALGELGCPLQTWDTRQMFF
TRDJ1,TRDV1,few,NA,TGTGCTCTTGGGGAACTACCTAGTCTACTTCTCCGGGATAAACTCATCTTT,CALGELPSLLLRDKLIF
TRDJ1,TRDV1,many,TRDD3,TGTGCTCTTGGGGAACTAGTCCCTAGCTATAAGCTAGCATCGACTGGTGGATACGCTTTAACACTCATCTTT,CALGELVPSYKLASTGGYALTLIF
TRDJ1,TRDV2,medium-sized,NA,TGTGCCTGTGACACCTTGGGGGCCTACCACACCGATAAACTCATCTTT,CACDTLGAYHTDKLIF
TRDJ1,TRDV2,many,TRDD3,TGTGCCTGTGACACGCTGGGGGATAAAGTTGGGACCGATAAACTCATCTTT,CACDTLGDKVGTDKLIF
TRDJ1,TRDV1,many,TRDD3,TGTGCTCTTGGGGAACTCGGCCCTCCCCTGGCACCACTGGGGGCCACCGATAAACTCATCTTT,CALGELGPPLAPLGATDKLIF
TRDJ1,TRDV3,many,TRDD3,TGTGCCTCCATCCCTCGCAAAGACGAGCTGGGGGATACTATGTACACCGATAAACTCATCTTT,CASIPRKDELGDTMYTDKLIF
TRDJ1,TRDV1,many,TRDD3,TGTGCTCTTGGCGCCCCTCCTCAGTACTGGGGACGCACCGATAAACTCATCTTT,CALGAPPQYWGRTDKLIF
TRDJ1,TRDV1,many,TRDD3,TGTGCTCTTGGGGGAAGAGTAGCTAGGGATACAGCGCTTACCCGCGAACTCATCTTT,CALGGRVARDTALTRELIF
TRDJ1,TRDV1,medium-sized,NA,TGTGCTCTTGGGGAACCCTCTTCGCTACCGGTACTCTCTCTCACCGATAAACTCATCTTT,CALGEPSSLPVLSLTDKLIF
TRDJ1,TRDV2,many,TRDD3,TGTGCCTGTGACAATCTAAGGCCTATACTGGGGGATACTCCCGTATCACCCAACACCGATAAACTCATCTTT,CACDNLRPILGDTPVSPNTDKLIF
TRDJ1,TRDV1,many,NA,TGTGCTATTGGGGAACTACCCTTCTGGCCCGATAAACTCATCTTT,CAIGELPFWPDKLIF
TRDJ1,TRAV29/DV5,many,NA,TGTGCAGCAACTCCCCCCAACCTCCCCACTGTGTACACCGATAAACTCATCTTT,CAATPPNLPTVYTDKLIF
TRDJ1,TRDV1,medium-sized,NA,TGTGCTCTTGGGAAATCCCCTTCGGTGGGACCGAATAAGACTAAGTACACCGATAAACTCATCTTT,CALGKSPSVGPNKTKYTDKLIF
TRDJ1,TRDV1,NA,TRDD3,TGTGCTCTTGGGGAACCGAATGGGGGATTCACCGATAAACTCATCTTT,CALGEPNGGFTDKLIF
TRDJ1,TRDV1,many,TRDD3,TGTGCTCTTGGGGGATACGGAATGGGGGATAAAGGCACCGATAAACTCATCTTT,CALGGYGMGDKGTDKLIF
TRDJ1,TRDV2,many,TRDD3,TGTGCCTGTGACAAAATGGGGGAGAACACCGATAAACTCATCTTT,CACDKMGENTDKLIF
TRDJ1,TRDV1,many,NA,TGTGCTCTTGGGGCAAGCCTTCTTCCGCCTACTACGTACACCGATAAACTCATCTTT,CALGASLLPPTTYTDKLIF
TRDJ1,TRDV1,many,TRDD3,TGTGCTCTTGGGGAAAATCTGCGGGTGCTCTGGGGGTGTTCTACCCGGGCGGACTGGGGGATACGCCCGTACACCGATAAACTCATCTTT,CALGENLRVLWGCSTRADWGIRPYTDKLIF
TRDJ1,TRDV1,many,TRDD3,TGTGCTCTTGGGGAACCACAAATCTACTGGGGGATACGCGCGGCAGGGTGGTACACCGATAAACTCATCTTT,CALGEPQIYWGIRAAGWYTDKLIF
TRDJ1,TRDV1,many,TRDD3,TGTGCTCTTGGGGAACTAGAAAACGAGCTAGTCTGGACTGGGGATCCGGGATATAAACTCATCTTT,CALGELENELVWTGDPGYKLIF
TRDJ1,TRDV2,many,TRDD3,TGTGCCTGTGACACCCTCGCGACTGGGGCCCAGTACACCGATAAACTCATCTTT,CACDTLATGAQYTDKLIF
TRDJ2,TRDV1,many,NA,TGTGCTCTTGGGGAAAGCGGATCATTCCTAAGGAGGGGGATGGAGGGATCGAGGCCCGATGAAGCGGCACAACTCTTCTTT,CALGESGSFLRRGMEGSRPDEAAQLFF
TRDJ1,TRDV1,many,TRDD3,TGTGCTCTTGCCGCCCCTTTCCTACGTCAGCCCGTACTGGGGGATACGACCGATAAACTCATCTTT,CALAAPFLRQPVLGDTTDKLIF
TRDJ1,TRDV2,large,TRDD3,TGTGCCTGTGACGTACTGGGGGTTTACACCGATAAACTCATCTTT,CACDVLGVYTDKLIF
TRDJ1,TRDV2,medium-sized,TRDD3,TGTGCCTGTGACACGCTGGGGGTCTACACCGATAAACTCATCTTT,CACDTLGVYTDKLIF
TRDJ1,TRDV2,many,TRDD3,TGTGCCTGTGACACACTGGGGGATTTTGTGGAGTACACCGATAAACTCATCTTT,CACDTLGDFVEYTDKLIF
TRDJ1,TRDV1,many,TRDD3,TGTGCTCTTGGGGGAGCCTTCTACCCTCAGCTGGGGGAAAGTGCCGATAAACTCATCTTT,CALGGAFYPQLGESADKLIF
TRDJ1,TRDV1,medium-sized,NA,TGTGCTCTTGGGGAAATCCTTCCTAAGCACTGGGGGCTCTACACCGATAAACTCATCTTT,CALGEILPKHWGLYTDKLIF
TRDJ1,TRDV1,many,TRDD2,TGTGCTCTTGGGGTACCATATAGATTCCTACCATTCCCCACTGGACACATAGCTGGCGGTGAGTACACCGATAAACTCATCTTT,CALGVPYRFLPFPTGHIAGGEYTDKLIF
TRDJ1,TRDV1,medium-sized,NA,TGTGCTCTTGGGGGAGGATATATTGGTGGGTCCTACACCGATAAACTCATCTTT,CALGGGYIGGSYTDKLIF
TRDJ1,TRDV1,many,NA,TGTGCTCTTGGGGAACTTACCCTAATCACTCGGGGTAAACTCATCTTT,CALGELTLITRGKLIF
TRDJ1,TRDV2,many,NA,TGTGCCTGTGACACCGTACAGGGAGATAGGCGGAAACTCATCTTT,CACDTVQGDRRKLIF
TRDJ1,TRDV1,many,NA,TGTGCTATTGGGCCATCGCGAGGGCCCCTGGGAGGGTGGTGGGACACCGATAAACTCATCTTT,CAIGPSRGPLGGWWDTDKLIF
TRDJ1,TRDV1,many,NA,TGTGCTCTTGGGGATTCTTGGGGGGGGTACACCGATAAACTCATCTTT,CALGDSWGGYTDKLIF